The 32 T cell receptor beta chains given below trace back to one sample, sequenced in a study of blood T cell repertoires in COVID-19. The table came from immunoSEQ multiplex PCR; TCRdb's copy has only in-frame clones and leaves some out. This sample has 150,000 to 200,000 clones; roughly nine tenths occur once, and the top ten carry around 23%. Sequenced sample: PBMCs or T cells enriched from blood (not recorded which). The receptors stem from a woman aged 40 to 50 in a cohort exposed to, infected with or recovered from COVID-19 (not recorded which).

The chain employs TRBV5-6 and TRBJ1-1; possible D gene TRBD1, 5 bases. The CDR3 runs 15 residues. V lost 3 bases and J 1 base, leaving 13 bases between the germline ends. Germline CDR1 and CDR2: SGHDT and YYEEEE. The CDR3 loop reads CASSWGRVRNTEAFF. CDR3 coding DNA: TGTGCCAGCAGCTGGGGCAGGGTACGGAACACTGAAGCTTTCTTT. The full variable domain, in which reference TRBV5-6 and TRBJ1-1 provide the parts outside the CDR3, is DAGVTQSPTHLIKTRGQQVTLRCSPKSGHDTVSWYQQALGQGPQFIFQYYEEEERQRGNFPDRFSGHQFPNYSSELNVNALLLGDSALYLCASSWGRVRNTEAFFGQGTRLTVV.

As DNA, the CDR3 is TGTGCCAGCTCACTCGACAGGGCGAACACCGGGGAGCTGTTTTTT. Translation: CASSLDRANTGELFF. This chain connects TRBV18 to TRBJ2-2; 7 bases match TRBD1. Germline assignment: CDR1 KGHSH and CDR2 LQKENI. The V and J ends lost 4 bases and 0 bases, in that order; junction bases with no gene match: 2. The CDR3 length is 15 residues.

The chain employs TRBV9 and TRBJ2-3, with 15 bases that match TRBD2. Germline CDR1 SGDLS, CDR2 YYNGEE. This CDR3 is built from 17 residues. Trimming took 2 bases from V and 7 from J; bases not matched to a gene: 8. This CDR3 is CASSVGLAGGPGNTQYF. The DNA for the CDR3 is TGTGCCAGCAGCGTCGGACTAGCGGGAGGGCCGGGGAATACGCAGTATTTT.

The chain's CDR3 is CASSPIDAGIEQYF. Written as DNA, the CDR3 is TGTGCCAGCAGCCCGATAGACGCAGGGATCGAGCAGTACTTC. The rearrangement uses TRBV7-2 and TRBJ2-7; the D gene is possibly TRBD1 (5 bases). Germline assignment: CDR1 SGHTA and CDR2 FQGNSA. Between the trimmed V and J ends, which lost 5 bases and 6 bases, there was a span of 17 bases. The CDR3 runs 14 residues.

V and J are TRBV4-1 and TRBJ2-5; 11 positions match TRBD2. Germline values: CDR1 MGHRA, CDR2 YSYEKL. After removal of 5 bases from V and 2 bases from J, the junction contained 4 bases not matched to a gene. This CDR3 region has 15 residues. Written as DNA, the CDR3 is TGCGCCAGCAGCTACCTAGCGGGAGGACAAGAGACCCAGTACTTC. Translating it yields CASSYLAGGQETQYF.

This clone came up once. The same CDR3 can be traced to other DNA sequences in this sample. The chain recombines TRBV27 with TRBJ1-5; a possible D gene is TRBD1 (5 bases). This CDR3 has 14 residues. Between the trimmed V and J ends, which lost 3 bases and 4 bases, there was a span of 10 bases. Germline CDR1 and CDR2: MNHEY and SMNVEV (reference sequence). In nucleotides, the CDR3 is TGTGCCAGCAGTTTGAACCGGGGGAATCAGCCCCAGCATTTT. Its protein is CASSLNRGNQPQHF.

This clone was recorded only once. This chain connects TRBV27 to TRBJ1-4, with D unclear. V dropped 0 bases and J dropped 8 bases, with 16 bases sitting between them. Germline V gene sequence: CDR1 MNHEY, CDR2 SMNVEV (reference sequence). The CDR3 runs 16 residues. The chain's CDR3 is CASSLSPRPAEEKLFF. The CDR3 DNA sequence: TGTGCCAGCAGTTTATCGCCGCGGCCAGCTGAGGAAAAACTGTTTTTT. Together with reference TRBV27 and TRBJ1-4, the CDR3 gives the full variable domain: EAQVTQNPRYLITVTGKKLTVTCSQNMNHEYMSWYRQDPGLGLRQIYYSMNVEVTDKGDVPEGYKVSRKEKRNFPLILESPSPNQTSLYFCASSLSPRPAEEKLFFGSGTQLSVL.

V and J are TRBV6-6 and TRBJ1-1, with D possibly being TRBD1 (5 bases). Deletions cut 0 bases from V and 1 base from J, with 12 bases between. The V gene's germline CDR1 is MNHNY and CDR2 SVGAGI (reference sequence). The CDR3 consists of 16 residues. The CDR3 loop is CASSYSSLGPNTEAFF. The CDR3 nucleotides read TGTGCCAGCAGTTACTCGTCATTGGGGCCGAACACTGAAGCTTTCTTT.

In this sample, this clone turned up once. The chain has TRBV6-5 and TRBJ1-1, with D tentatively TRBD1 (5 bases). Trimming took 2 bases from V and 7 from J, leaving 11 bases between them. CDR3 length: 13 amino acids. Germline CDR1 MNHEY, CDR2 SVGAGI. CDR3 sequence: CASSYRTGGEAFF. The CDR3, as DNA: TGTGCCAGCAGTTACCGGACCGGGGGTGAAGCTTTCTTT.

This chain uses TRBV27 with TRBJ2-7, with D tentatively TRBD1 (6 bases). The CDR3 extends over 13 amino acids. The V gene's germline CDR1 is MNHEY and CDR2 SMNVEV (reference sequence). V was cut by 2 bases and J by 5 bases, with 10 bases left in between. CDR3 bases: TGTGCCAGCAGTTTACGACAGGACCACGAGCAGTACTTC. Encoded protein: CASSLRQDHEQYF.

The CDR3 loop is CASSLDVGTYEQYF. The CDR3 DNA follows: TGTGCCAGCAGCTTAGATGTCGGGACCTACGAGCAGTACTTC. The V and J genes are TRBV11-2 and TRBJ2-7; D possibly corresponds to TRBD2 (5 bases). The length of the CDR3 is 14 residues. V was pared by 0 bases and J by 2 bases, with 8 bases between. Germline lookup yields CDR1 SGHAT and CDR2 FQNNGV.

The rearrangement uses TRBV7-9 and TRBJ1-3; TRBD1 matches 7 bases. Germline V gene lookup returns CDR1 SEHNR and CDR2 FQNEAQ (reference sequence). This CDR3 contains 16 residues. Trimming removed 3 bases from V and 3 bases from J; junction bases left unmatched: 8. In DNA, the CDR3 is TGTGCCAGCAGCTTCCCGGGAGGGGGCAATGGAAACACCATATATTTT. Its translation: CASSFPGGGNGNTIYF.

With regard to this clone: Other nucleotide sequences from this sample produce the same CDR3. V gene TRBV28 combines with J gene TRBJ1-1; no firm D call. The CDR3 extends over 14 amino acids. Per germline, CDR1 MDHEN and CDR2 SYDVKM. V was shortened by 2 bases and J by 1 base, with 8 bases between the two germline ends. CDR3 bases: TGTGCCAGCAGTTTAGGCCGGGAGAACACTGAAGCTTTCTTT. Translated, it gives CASSLGRENTEAFF.

The CDR3 sequence: CASTRLSSGPTDTQYF. The CDR3 DNA follows: TGTGCCAGCACCCGATTGTCTAGCGGACCCACAGATACGCAGTATTTT. The chain recombines TRBV5-6 with TRBJ2-3; TRBD2 agrees at 7 bases. Trimming cost V 6 bases and J 2 bases; bases outside gene matches: 12. CDR3 length: 16 residues. The germline gives CDR1 SGHDT, CDR2 YYEEEE.

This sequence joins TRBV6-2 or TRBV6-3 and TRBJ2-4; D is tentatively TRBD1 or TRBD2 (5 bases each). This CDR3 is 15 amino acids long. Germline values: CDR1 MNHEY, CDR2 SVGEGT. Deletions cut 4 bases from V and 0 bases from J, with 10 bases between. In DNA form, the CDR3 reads TGTGCCAGCAGTTTCTCGGGGCTAGCCAAAAACATTCAGTACTTC. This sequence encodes CASSFSGLAKNIQYF.

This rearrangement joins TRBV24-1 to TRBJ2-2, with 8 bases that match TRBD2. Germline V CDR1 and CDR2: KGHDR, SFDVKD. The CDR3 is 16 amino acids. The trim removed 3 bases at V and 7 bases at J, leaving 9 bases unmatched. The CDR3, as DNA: TGTGCCACCAGTGATCGCCGTGCGGGGGGAGACGGGGAGCTGTTTTTT. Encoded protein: CATSDRRAGGDGELFF.

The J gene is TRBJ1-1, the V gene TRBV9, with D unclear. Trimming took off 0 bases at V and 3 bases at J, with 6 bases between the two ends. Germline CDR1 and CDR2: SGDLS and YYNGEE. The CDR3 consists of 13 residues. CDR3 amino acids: CASSVVRDTEAFF. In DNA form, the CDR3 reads TGTGCCAGCAGCGTAGTCCGGGACACTGAAGCTTTCTTT.

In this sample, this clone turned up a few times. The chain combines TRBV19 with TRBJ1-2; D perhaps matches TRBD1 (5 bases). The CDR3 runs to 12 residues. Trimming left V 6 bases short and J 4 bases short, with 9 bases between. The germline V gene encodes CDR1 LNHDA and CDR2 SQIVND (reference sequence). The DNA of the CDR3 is TGTGCCAGTAGCAGGGACTTCTATGGCTACACCTTC. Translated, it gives CASSRDFYGYTF.

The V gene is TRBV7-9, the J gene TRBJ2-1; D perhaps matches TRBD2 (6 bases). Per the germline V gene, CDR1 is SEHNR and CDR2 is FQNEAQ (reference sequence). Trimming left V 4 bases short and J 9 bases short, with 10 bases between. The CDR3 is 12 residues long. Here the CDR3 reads CASSSEGGEQFF. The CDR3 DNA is TGTGCCAGCAGCTCTGAGGGAGGTGAGCAGTTCTTC.

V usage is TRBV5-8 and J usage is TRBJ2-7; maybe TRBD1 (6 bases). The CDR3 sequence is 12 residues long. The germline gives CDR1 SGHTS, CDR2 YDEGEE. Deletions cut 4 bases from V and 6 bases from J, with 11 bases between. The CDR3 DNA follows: TGTGCCAGCAGCCCAGGGGTAGTCGAGCAGTACTTC. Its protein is CASSPGVVEQYF.

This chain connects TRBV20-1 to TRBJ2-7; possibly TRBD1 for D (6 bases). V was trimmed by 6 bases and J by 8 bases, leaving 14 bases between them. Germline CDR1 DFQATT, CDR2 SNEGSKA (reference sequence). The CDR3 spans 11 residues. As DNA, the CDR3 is TGCAGTGCGAAACAGGGTCCTCAGCAGTACTTC. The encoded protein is CSAKQGPQQYF.

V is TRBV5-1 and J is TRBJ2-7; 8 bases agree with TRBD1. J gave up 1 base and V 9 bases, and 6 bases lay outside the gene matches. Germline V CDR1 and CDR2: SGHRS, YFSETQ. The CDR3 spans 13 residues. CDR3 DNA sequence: TGCGCCACCAGACAGGGGTATTCCTACGAGCAGTACTTC. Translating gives CATRQGYSYEQYF.

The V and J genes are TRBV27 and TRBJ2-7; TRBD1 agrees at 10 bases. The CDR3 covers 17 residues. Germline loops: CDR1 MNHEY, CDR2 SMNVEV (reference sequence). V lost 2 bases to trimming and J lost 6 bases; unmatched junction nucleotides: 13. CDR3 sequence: CASSLTPPGQGLGEQYF. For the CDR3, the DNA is TGTGCCAGCAGTTTAACGCCCCCGGGACAGGGGTTAGGCGAGCAGTACTTC.

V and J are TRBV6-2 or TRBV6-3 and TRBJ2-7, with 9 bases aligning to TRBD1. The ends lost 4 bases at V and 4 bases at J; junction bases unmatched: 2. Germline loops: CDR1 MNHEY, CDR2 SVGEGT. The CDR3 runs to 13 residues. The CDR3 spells CASSWGQGYEQYF. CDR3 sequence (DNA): TGTGCCAGCAGTTGGGGACAGGGATACGAGCAGTACTTC.

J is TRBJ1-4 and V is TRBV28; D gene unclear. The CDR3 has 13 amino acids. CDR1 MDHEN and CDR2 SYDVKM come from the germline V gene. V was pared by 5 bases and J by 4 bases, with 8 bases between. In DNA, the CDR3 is TGTGCCAGCAGTCCGCCCTATAATGAAAAACTGTTTTTT. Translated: CASSPPYNEKLFF.

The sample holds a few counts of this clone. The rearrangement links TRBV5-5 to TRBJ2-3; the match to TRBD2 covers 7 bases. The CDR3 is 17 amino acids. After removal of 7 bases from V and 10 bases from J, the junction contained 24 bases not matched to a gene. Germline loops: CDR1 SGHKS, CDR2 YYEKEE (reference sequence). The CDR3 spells CASSERLRDYTNQAQYF. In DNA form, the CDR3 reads TGTGCCAGCTCCGAAAGGCTCCGGGACTACACAAATCAGGCGCAGTATTTT.

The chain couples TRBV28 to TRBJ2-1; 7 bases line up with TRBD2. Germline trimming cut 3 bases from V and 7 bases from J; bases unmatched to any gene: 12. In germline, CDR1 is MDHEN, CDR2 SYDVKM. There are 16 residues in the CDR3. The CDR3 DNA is TGTGCCAGCAGTTTCCCTCCCGGAGCGGGGACTAATGAGCAGTTCTTC. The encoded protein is CASSFPPGAGTNEQFF.

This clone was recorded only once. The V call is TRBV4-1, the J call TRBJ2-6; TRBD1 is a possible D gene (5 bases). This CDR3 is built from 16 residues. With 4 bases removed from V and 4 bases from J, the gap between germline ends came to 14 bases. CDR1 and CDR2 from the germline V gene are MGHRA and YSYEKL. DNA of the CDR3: TGCGCCAGCAGCCCGAGATCAGGGTTGGGGGCCAACGTCCTGACTTTC. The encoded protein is CASSPRSGLGANVLTF.

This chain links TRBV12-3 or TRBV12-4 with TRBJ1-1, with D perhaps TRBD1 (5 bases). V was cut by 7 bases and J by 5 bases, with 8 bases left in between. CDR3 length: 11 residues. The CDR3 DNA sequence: TGTGCCAGCACTCAGGGAACTGAAGCTTTCTTT. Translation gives CASTQGTEAFF.

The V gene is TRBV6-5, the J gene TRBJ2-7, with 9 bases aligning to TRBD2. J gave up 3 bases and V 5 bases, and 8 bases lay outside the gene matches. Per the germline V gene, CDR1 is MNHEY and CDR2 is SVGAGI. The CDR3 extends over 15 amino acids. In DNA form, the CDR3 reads TGTGCCAGCAGTCCAGGGGCTAGCGGGGTCTACGAGCAGTACTTC. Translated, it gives CASSPGASGVYEQYF.

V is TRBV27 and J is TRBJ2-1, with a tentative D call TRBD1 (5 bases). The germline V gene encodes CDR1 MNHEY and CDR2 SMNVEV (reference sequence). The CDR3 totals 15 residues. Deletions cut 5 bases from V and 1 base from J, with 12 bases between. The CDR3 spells CASSALGASYNEQFF. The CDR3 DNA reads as TGTGCCAGCAGTGCCTTAGGGGCGTCCTACAATGAGCAGTTCTTC.

CDR3 DNA: TGTGCCAGCAGCCAAGATAAGAGGGCTATGGAGACCCAGTACTTC. Translated, it gives CASSQDKRAMETQYF. The V and J genes are TRBV3-1 (or the pseudogene TRBV3-2) and TRBJ2-5, with D perhaps TRBD2 (5 bases). V dropped 0 bases and J dropped 5 bases, with 13 bases sitting between them. The CDR3 loop spans 15 amino acids. Germline-derived CDR1 and CDR2 are LGHDT and YNNKEL (reference sequence).